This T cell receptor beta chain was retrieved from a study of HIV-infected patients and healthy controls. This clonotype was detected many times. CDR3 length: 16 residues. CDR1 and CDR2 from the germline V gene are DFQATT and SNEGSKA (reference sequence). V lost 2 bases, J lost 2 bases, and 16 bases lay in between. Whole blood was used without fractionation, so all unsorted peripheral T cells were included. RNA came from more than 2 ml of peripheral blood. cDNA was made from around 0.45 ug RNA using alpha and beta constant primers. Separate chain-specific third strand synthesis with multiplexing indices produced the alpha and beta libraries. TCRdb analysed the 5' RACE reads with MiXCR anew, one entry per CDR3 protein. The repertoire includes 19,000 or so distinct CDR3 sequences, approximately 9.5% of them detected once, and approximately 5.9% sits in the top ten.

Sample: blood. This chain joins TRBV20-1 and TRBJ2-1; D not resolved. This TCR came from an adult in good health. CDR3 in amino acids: CSARMSASAPYNEQFF. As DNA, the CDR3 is TGCAGTGCTAGAATGTCCGCGTCGGCTCCCTACAATGAGCAGTTCTTC.